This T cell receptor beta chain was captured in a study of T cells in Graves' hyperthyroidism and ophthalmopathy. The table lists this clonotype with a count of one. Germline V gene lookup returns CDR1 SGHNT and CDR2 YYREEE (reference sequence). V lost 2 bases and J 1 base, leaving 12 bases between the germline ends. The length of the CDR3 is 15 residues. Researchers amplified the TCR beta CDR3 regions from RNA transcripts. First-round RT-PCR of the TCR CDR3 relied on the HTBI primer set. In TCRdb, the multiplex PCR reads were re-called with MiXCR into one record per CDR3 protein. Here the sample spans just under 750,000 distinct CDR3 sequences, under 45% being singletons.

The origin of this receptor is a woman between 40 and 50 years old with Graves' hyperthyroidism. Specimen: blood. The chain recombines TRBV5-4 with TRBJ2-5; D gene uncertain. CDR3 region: CASSLVLMSQETQYF. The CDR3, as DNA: TGTGCCAGCAGCTTAGTTCTGATGAGCCAAGAGACCCAGTACTTC.